This T cell receptor beta chain comes out of a study of cytomegalovirus exposure and HLA in healthy donors. Across the whole study: Among about 190 million T cells, an earlier analysis found roughly 100 million unique TCR beta sequences.

This clone has only a few counts. Its antigen is undetermined. Other DNA sequences in the same sample also yield this CDR3. V was cut by 3 bases and J by 0 bases, with 3 bases left in between. CDR1 is KGHSH and CDR2 is LQKENI in the germline V gene. The CDR3 contains 12 residues. Study-wide points: It was in a later analysis that TCR association rates were seen to vary by HLA locus, highest for DRB1 and lowest for HLA-C. Later work associated more than 15,000 TCR beta sequences with HLA alleles at 0.05 false discovery rate. In a later analysis, several top co-occurrence clusters appeared linked to parvovirus B19, influenza, CMV and Epstein-Barr virus.

Both 60 Vbeta primers and 13 Jbeta primers went into the PCR. Method: immunoSEQ multiplex PCR; TCRdb's copy keeps in-frame clones and lacks some. The sample includes 150,000 to 200,000 clones, roughly 80% of them seen just once. The clonotype originates from a man aged 18 to 29 in good health and CMV-seropositive. Sequences were obtained from PBMCs. The chain links TRBV18 to TRBJ2-7; unclear D gene. The CDR3 DNA sequence: TGTGCCAGCTCACCCAGCTCCTACGAGCAGTACTTC. It is translated as CASSPSSYEQYF.